This T cell receptor (beta chain) comes out of a study of read filtering for tumor transcriptome and immune sequencing. Study background: After DNase treatment, RNA was made into whole-transcriptome libraries.

The CDR3 is 18 residues long. V was clipped by 4 bases and J by 0 bases; unmatched bases: 14. CDR1 SGHNT and CDR2 YYREEE come from the germline V gene (reference sequence). This clonotype was counted many times. From approximately 430 ng of RNA, a library with molecular barcoded alpha/delta and beta/gamma adaptors was made. TCRdb re-called the reads through MiXCR, storing one row per CDR3 protein. The table records 39,000 or so distinct CDR3 sequences, 14% of them present only once. The V call is TRBV5-4, the J call TRBJ2-7; 9 positions match TRBD2. This receptor was obtained from a donor at least 40 years old with multiple myeloma. The sample taken for sequencing was a population of CD138-negative cells sorted from bone marrow. The CDR3 is CASSPDGGRARLSYEQYF. The CDR3 DNA is TGTGCCAGCAGCCCGGACGGCGGGAGGGCCCGACTCTCCTACGAGCAGTACTTC.